The source of this T cell receptor (beta chain) is a study of blood T cell repertoires in COVID-19. CDR3 length: 13 residues. Between the trimmed V and J ends, which lost 3 bases and 2 bases, there was a span of 7 bases. In germline, CDR1 is LNHDA, CDR2 SQIVND (reference sequence). The data were produced by immunoSEQ multiplex PCR, yet TCRdb's version contains in-frame clones alone and is incomplete. The table lists around 200,000 clones, about 87% of them singletons, with roughly 2.6% in the top ten. The study drew participants aged about 18 to 95 years from roughly 25 US areas. Participant-reported clinical history was the basis for cohort assignment. Recovered status applied to Cohort 3 donors who had two consecutive negative PCRs. It also applied to those with clearance or with symptom resolution. A word on this clone: The same CDR3 is also encoded by other DNA sequences in this sample.

Sample: PBMCs or T cells enriched from blood (not recorded which). This sequence originates from a woman aged 30 to 39 who had recovered from COVID-19. The chain couples TRBV19 to TRBJ1-1, with D perhaps TRBD1 (5 bases). The CDR3: CASSIRGNTEAFF. The CDR3 coding sequence is TGTGCCAGTAGTATTAGGGGAAACACTGAAGCTTTCTTT.